This record looks at one T cell receptor beta chain sequence and its context. Antigen unknown. The record originates from a study of early T cells in non-severe SARS-CoV-2 infection. Study-wide points: Private and CD4 specificities were missed by VDJdb matching, skewed to anti-spike CD8.

TCRdb reanalysed the 5' RACE reads using MiXCR and keeps one entry per CDR3 protein. The data contain 97,000 or so distinct CDR3 sequences, around 13% of them singletons. From germline, CDR1 is MGHRA and CDR2 YSYEKL. Trimming stripped 5 bases from V and 2 bases from J, with 16 bases between. The CDR3 length is 15 residues. The origin of this receptor is an adult who was a healthcare worker with PCR-confirmed SARS-CoV-2 infection or an uninfected control (not recorded which). This chain joins TRBV4-1 and TRBJ2-7; the D gene could be TRBD1 or TRBD2 (5 bases each). The sequenced sample consisted of whole blood. The CDR3 reads CASSLPGTATYEQYF. CDR3 nucleotide sequence: TGCGCCAGCAGCTTGCCCGGGACCGCCACCTACGAGCAGTACTTC.